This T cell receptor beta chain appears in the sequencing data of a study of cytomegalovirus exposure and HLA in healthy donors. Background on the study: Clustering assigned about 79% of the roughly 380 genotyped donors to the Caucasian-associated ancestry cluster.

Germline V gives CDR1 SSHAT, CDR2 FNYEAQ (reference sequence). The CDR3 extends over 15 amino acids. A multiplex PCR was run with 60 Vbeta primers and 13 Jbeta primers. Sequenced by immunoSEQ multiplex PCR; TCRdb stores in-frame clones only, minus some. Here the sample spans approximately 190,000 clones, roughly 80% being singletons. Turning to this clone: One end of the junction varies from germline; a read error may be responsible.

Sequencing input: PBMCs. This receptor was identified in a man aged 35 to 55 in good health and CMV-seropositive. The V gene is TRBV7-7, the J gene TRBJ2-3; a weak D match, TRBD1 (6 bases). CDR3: CASSLDPQGSGTQYF. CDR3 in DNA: TGTGCTAGCAGCTTAGACCCACAGGGTTCAGGAACGCAGTATTTT. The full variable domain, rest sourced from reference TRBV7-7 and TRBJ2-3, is GAGVSQSPRYKVTKRGQDVTLRCDPISSHATLYWYQQALGQGPEFLTYFNYEAQPDKSGLPSDRFSAERPEGSISTLTIQRTEQRDSAMYRCASSLDPQGSGTQYFGPGTRLTVL.